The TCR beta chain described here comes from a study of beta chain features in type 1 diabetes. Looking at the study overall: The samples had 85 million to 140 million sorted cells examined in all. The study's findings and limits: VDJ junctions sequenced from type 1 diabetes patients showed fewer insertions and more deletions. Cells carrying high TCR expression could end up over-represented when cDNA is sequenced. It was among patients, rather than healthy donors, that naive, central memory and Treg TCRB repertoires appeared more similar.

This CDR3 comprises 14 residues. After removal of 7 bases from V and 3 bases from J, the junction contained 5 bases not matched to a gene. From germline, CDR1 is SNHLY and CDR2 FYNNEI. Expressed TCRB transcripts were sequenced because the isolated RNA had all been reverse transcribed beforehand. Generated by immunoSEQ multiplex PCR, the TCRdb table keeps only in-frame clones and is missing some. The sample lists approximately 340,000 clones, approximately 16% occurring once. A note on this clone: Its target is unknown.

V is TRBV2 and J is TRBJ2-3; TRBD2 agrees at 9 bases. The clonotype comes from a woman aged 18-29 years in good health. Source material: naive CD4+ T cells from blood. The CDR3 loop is CASTPGLATDTQYF. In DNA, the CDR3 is TGTGCCAGCACTCCGGGACTAGCAACAGATACGCAGTATTTT.